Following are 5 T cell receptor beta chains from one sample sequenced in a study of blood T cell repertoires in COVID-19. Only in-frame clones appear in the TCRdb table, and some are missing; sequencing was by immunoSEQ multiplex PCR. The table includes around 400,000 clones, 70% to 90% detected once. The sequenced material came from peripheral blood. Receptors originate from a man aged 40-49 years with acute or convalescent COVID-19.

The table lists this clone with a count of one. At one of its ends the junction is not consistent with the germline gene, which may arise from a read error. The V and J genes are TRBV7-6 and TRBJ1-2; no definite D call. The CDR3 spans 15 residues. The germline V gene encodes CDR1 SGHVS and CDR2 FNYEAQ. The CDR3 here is CASSLASGANYGYTF. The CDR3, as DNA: TGTGCCAGCAGCCTAGCGAGCGGGGCTAACTATGGCTACACCTTC. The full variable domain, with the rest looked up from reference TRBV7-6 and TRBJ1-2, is GAGVSQSPRYKVTKRGQDVALRCDPISGHVSLYWYRQALGQGPEFLTYFNYEAQQDKSGLPNDRFSAERPEGSISTLTIQRTEQRDSAMYRCASSLASGANYGYTFGSGTRLTVV.

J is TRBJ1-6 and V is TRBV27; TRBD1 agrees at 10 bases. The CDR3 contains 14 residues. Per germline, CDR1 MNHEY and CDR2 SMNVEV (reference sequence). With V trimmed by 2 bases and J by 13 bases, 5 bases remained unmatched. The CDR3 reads CASSLDRGRVPLHF. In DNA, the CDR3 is TGTGCCAGCAGTTTAGACAGGGGGCGAGTCCCCCTCCACTTT.

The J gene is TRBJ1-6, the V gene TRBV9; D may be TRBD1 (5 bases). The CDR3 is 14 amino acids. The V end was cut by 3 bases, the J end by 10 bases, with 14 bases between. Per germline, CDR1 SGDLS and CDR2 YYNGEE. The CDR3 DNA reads TGTGCCAGCAGCGCCCTTACAGGAGGGTCACCCCTCCACTTT. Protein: CASSALTGGSPLHF.

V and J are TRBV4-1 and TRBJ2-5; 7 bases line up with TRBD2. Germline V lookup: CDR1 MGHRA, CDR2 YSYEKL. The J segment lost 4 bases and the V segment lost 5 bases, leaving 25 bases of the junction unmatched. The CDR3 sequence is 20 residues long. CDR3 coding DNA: TGCGCCAGCAGCGTCGCCCGGGGGTGGACTAGTCCCCAGAAGGGAGAGACCCAGTACTTC. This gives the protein CASSVARGWTSPQKGETQYF.

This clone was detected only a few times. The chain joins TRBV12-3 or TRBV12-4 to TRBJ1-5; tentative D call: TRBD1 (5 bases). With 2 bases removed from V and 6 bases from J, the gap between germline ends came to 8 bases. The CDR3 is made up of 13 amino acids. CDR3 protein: CASSLSTGQPQHF. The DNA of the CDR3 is TGTGCCAGCAGTTTAAGTACAGGTCAGCCCCAGCATTTT.